What follows are 7 T cell receptor beta chains derived from one specimen sequenced in a study of blood T cell repertoires in COVID-19. The repertoire was sequenced with immunoSEQ multiplex PCR; TCRdb's copy has only in-frame clones and lacks some. In the table there are about 100,000 clones, roughly 84% of which are singletons. Sequencing was carried out using peripheral blood. The receptors originated from a human donor in a cohort sampled during active COVID-19.

The table lists this clone with a few counts. The rearrangement links TRBV28 to TRBJ2-5; a possible D gene is TRBD2 (5 bases). The V end was cut by 6 bases, the J end by 5 bases, with 16 bases between. The CDR3 contains 14 residues. Germline V gives CDR1 MDHEN, CDR2 SYDVKM. In nucleotides, the CDR3 is TGTGCCAGCAGGCCCGGGGTGAGGTGGGAGACCCAGTACTTC. Encoded protein: CASRPGVRWETQYF.

Only one count was recorded for this clone. The rearrangement joins TRBV11-3 to TRBJ2-1; D may be TRBD2 (5 bases). The V gene lost 2 bases and the J gene lost 8 bases, with 10 bases spanning the gap. The CDR3 length is 13 residues. Germline V gene sequence: CDR1 SGHNT, CDR2 YENEEA. The CDR3 coding sequence is TGTGCCAGCAGCTTATCGGGAACGGATGAGCAGTTCTTC. It specifies CASSLSGTDEQFF.

The rearrangement uses TRBV6-5 and TRBJ2-5, with TRBD1 matching over 12 bases. This CDR3 comprises 15 residues. CDR1 and CDR2 from the germline V gene are MNHEY and SVGAGI. V shed 2 bases, J shed 5 bases, and the junction held 3 bases outside the gene matches. The CDR3 protein is CASSYGTGGVETQYF. The CDR3 region has the DNA TGTGCCAGCAGTTACGGGACAGGGGGCGTTGAGACCCAGTACTTC.

The chain's CDR3 is CASNGGQYEQYF. In nucleotides, the CDR3 is TGTGCCAGCAACGGGGGGCAATACGAGCAGTACTTC. The chain has TRBV25-1 and TRBJ2-7, with TRBD2 as a possible D gene (7 bases). Germline V gives CDR1 MGHDK, CDR2 SYGVNS. The germline V and J ends were trimmed by 7 bases and 4 bases, with 11 bases remaining between them. This CDR3 spans 12 amino acids.

The chain joins TRBV10-1 to TRBJ2-7; TRBD1 agrees at 9 bases. The V and J ends lost 6 bases and 5 bases, in that order; junction bases with no gene match: 5. From germline, CDR1 is WNHNN and CDR2 SYGVQD (reference sequence). This CDR3 spans 13 amino acids. The CDR3 loop is CASRSTGGHEQYF. The CDR3 DNA follows: TGCGCCAGCAGATCGACAGGGGGGCACGAGCAGTACTTC.

This clone was recorded only once. The chain joins TRBV30 to TRBJ2-1, with TRBD2 matching over 14 bases. CDR1 is GTSNPN, CDR2 SVGIG, per germline (reference sequence). The CDR3 is 18 residues long. The junction had 15 bases not matched to a gene; V was cut back by 5 bases and J by 6 bases. The CDR3 DNA sequence: TGTGCCTGGGCCTCCCGGACTAGCGGGAGGCCAGTCACCAATGAGCAGTTCTTC. This translates into CAWASRTSGRPVTNEQFF.

This clone was detected only once. The genes are TRBV7-2 and TRBJ2-7, with D uncertain. CDR1 and CDR2 from the germline V gene are SGHTA and FQGNSA. The V end was cut by 6 bases, the J end by 6 bases, with 15 bases between. This CDR3 is 13 amino acids long. The CDR3 sequence: CASRSRLGGEQYF. Here the CDR3 DNA reads TGTGCCAGCAGGTCCCGTCTAGGTGGCGAGCAGTACTTC.